Detailed here is one TCR beta chain. Its antigen is as yet unknown. This table comes from immunoSEQ multiplex PCR, and its TCRdb copy is limited to in-frame clones, with some not included. The sample includes approximately 100,000 clones, about nine tenths of them seen just once. This sample was taken from a study of T cell repertoires and HLA-DP antigens. Regarding the study as a whole: Average cumulative frequency of previously undetected clones was roughly 36% against one allele and around 50% against the other.

V was cut by 4 bases and J by 1 base, with 15 bases left in between. The CDR3 totals 15 residues. Germline V CDR1 and CDR2: SGHRS, YFSETQ. CD4+ T cells, purified by negative selection, averaged about 98% purity. The receptor was derived from a man aged 50 to 60 in good health and CMV-seronegative. The J gene is TRBJ2-7, the V gene TRBV5-1; D might be TRBD2 (5 bases). Sequencing was performed on CD4+ T cells from PBMCs. CDR3 protein: CASSASASSSYEQYF. The DNA of the CDR3 is TGCGCCAGCAGCGCAAGCGCTAGCAGTTCCTACGAGCAGTACTTC. Looking up the rest from reference TRBV5-1 and TRBJ2-7 gives the full variable domain: KAGVTQTPRYLIKTRGQQVTLSCSPISGHRSVSWYQQTPGQGLQFLFEYFSETQRNKGNFPGRFSGRQFSNSRSEMNVSTLELGDSALYLCASSASASSSYEQYFGPGTRLTVT.